This entry lists 29 T cell receptor beta chains sequenced from one sample in a study of Ad26.COV2.S vaccination and SARS-CoV-2 variants. Generated by immunoSEQ multiplex PCR, the TCRdb table keeps only in-frame clones and is missing some. This table holds about 410,000 clones, roughly nine tenths found once. Treatment specified: roughly 20 received Ad26.COV2.S at low or high dose, single or two shots; five or six received placebo; per-sample allocation not given. Sample collection was performed on day 63 after the first vaccine or placebo injection. This sample comprised peripheral blood, obtained in a trial of Ad26.COV2.S vaccine versus placebo. These receptors were obtained from a person aged 18-65 years who received the Ad26.COV2.S COVID-19 vaccine or a placebo.

V is TRBV2 and J is TRBJ2-7, with D perhaps matching TRBD2 (6 bases). Germline V gene data show CDR1 as SNHLY and CDR2 as FYNNEI. Trimming shortened V by 5 bases and J by 3 bases, and 11 bases separated the two germline ends. This CDR3 has 13 residues. The CDR3 DNA reads as TGTGCCAGCAGTACCTGGGGGGACTACGAGCAGTACTTC. It yields the protein CASSTWGDYEQYF. Combining the CDR3 with reference TRBV2 and TRBJ2-7 gives the whole variable domain EPEVTQTPSHQVTQMGQEVILRCVPISNHLYFYWYRQILGQKVEFLVSFYNNEISEKSEIFDDQFSVERPDGSNFTLKIRSTKLEDSAMYFCASSTWGDYEQYFGPGTRLTVT.

The chain carries TRBV9 and TRBJ1-2; tentatively, D is TRBD1 (6 bases). Trimming cost V 4 bases and J 2 bases, with 12 bases left between them. This CDR3 comprises 14 residues. The V gene's germline CDR1 is SGDLS and CDR2 YYNGEE. The chain's CDR3 is CASSSSQGNYGYTF. CDR3 DNA: TGTGCCAGCAGCTCCAGCCAGGGGAACTATGGCTACACCTTC.

The chain is built from TRBV2 and TRBJ1-2, with TRBD1 matching over 8 bases. From germline, CDR1 is SNHLY and CDR2 FYNNEI. J gave up 4 bases and V 3 bases, and 1 base lay outside the gene matches. CDR3 length: 13 amino acids. The DNA of the CDR3 is TGTGCCAGCAGTGAGACAGGGGCCTATGGCTACACCTTC. Translation gives CASSETGAYGYTF.

This clone was counted at least ten times. The rearrangement joins TRBV27 to TRBJ1-1; D possibly corresponds to TRBD1 (6 bases). V shed 5 bases and J shed 2 bases, with 18 bases lying between them. Germline V gene data show CDR1 as MNHEY and CDR2 as SMNVEV (reference sequence). This CDR3 is 16 amino acids long. As DNA, the CDR3 is TGTGCCAGCAGTCCCAGGGTGGGGGCCTTTAACACTGAAGCTTTCTTT. Its translation: CASSPRVGAFNTEAFF.

This sequence joins TRBV5-1 and TRBJ1-3; possibly TRBD1 for D (5 bases). Deletions cut 0 bases from V and 2 bases from J, with 15 bases between. The CDR3 length is 17 residues. Germline values: CDR1 SGHRS, CDR2 YFSETQ. Written as DNA, the CDR3 is TGCGCCAGCAGCTTGGGCCCCTCGGGGCTTACTGGAAACACCATATATTTT. Translated: CASSLGPSGLTGNTIYF. The variable domain in full, with the rest retrieved from reference TRBV5-1 and TRBJ1-3, is KAGVTQTPRYLIKTRGQQVTLSCSPISGHRSVSWYQQTPGQGLQFLFEYFSETQRNKGNFPGRFSGRQFSNSRSEMNVSTLELGDSALYLCASSLGPSGLTGNTIYFGEGSWLTVV.

The CDR3 DNA follows: TGTGCCAGCTCACCCCCGCTAATGAACACTGAAGCTTTCTTT. It is translated as CASSPPLMNTEAFF. The chain employs TRBV18 and TRBJ1-1; the D is unclear. Germline loops: CDR1 KGHSH, CDR2 LQKENI. CDR3 length: 14 residues. V was pared by 3 bases and J by 0 bases, with 8 bases between. The variable domain in full, with the rest retrieved from reference TRBV18 and TRBJ1-1, is NAGVMQNPRHLVRRRGQEARLRCSPMKGHSHVYWYRQLPEEGLKFMVYLQKENIIDESGMPKERFSAEFPKEGPSILRIQQVVRGDSAAYFCASSPPLMNTEAFFGQGTRLTVV.

This chain uses TRBV2 with TRBJ1-1; no firm D call. Deletions cut 9 bases from V and 4 bases from J, with 15 bases between. The germline V gene has CDR1 SNHLY and CDR2 FYNNEI. The CDR3 runs 13 residues. CDR3 sequence reads: CASGGVFSTEAFF. In nucleotides, the CDR3 is TGTGCCAGTGGCGGGGTTTTCAGCACTGAAGCTTTCTTT.

V gene TRBV5-4 combines with J gene TRBJ1-1; D not resolved. The CDR3 spans 13 residues. Germline CDR1 SGHNT, CDR2 YYREEE (reference sequence). V was clipped by 0 bases and J by 1 base, with 4 bases between them. The CDR3 DNA reads as TGTGCCAGCAGCTTGGAGTCGAACACTGAAGCTTTCTTT. Its protein is CASSLESNTEAFF.

The CDR3 sequence is CASSDNIPGTALTDTQYF. The CDR3 DNA sequence: TGTGCCAGCAGTGATAATATCCCCGGGACCGCTCTCACAGATACGCAGTATTTT. The V and J genes are TRBV6-1 and TRBJ2-3; the D gene could be TRBD1 or TRBD2 (5 bases each). This CDR3 is 18 amino acids long. The V end lost 3 bases, the J end lost 2 bases, and 21 bases lay between the germline ends. Per germline, CDR1 MNHNS and CDR2 SASEGT.

V is TRBV10-1 and J is TRBJ2-2; D not certain. Germline-derived CDR1 and CDR2 are WNHNN and SYGVQD (reference sequence). V lost 3 bases to trimming and J lost 2 bases, with 7 bases between them. The CDR3 consists of 14 residues. The CDR3 nucleotides are TGCGCCAGCAGTGAAATCAGAAACACCGGGGAGCTGTTTTTT. Amino acid sequence: CASSEIRNTGELFF.

The CDR3 is CASSPSNGAVGIEQYF. The CDR3 bases are TGTGCCAGCAGCCCTTCCAATGGGGCAGTTGGGATCGAGCAGTACTTC. The rearrangement uses TRBV11-2 and TRBJ2-7, with D maybe TRBD1 (5 bases). CDR3 size: 16 residues. V lost 5 bases, J lost 6 bases, and 23 bases lay in between. In germline, CDR1 is SGHAT, CDR2 FQNNGV.

V is TRBV6-6 and J is TRBJ1-2; D is uncertain. The V gene lost 2 bases and the J gene lost 5 bases, with 18 bases spanning the gap. The CDR3 has 16 residues. From germline, CDR1 is MNHNY and CDR2 SVGAGI (reference sequence). The CDR3 nucleotides are TGTGCCAGCAGTTACGAGCCGGGCCTCAGGCGGTATGGCTACACCTTC. It specifies CASSYEPGLRRYGYTF.

This clone has a handful of counts. This chain joins TRBV7-9 and TRBJ2-3; D is possibly TRBD1 or TRBD2 (6 bases each). Germline CDR1 SEHNR, CDR2 FQNEAQ (reference sequence). V was shortened by 1 base and J by 4 bases, with 12 bases between the two germline ends. The CDR3 is 15 amino acids. The CDR3, as DNA: TGTGCCAGCAGCTTAGAGGAGGGGGACTCAGATACGCAGTATTTT. Translation gives CASSLEEGDSDTQYF.

The chain carries TRBV5-3 and TRBJ2-7; D remains ambiguous. TRBV5-3 carries the ORF label, with uncertain function. The CDR3 is made up of 11 amino acids. V shed 4 bases and J shed 5 bases, with 7 bases lying between them. The chain's CDR3 is CARSPHDEQYF. DNA for the CDR3: TGTGCCAGAAGCCCCCACGACGAGCAGTACTTC.

This clone showed up just a few times. The gene calls are TRBV2 and TRBJ1-1; 7 bases fit TRBD1. J gave up 1 base and V 4 bases, and 9 bases lay outside the gene matches. The CDR3 contains 16 residues. CDR1 and CDR2 (germline): SNHLY, FYNNEI. CDR3 region: CASSAGRGMGNTEAFF. CDR3 bases: TGTGCCAGCAGTGCGGGCAGGGGGATGGGGAACACTGAAGCTTTCTTT.

The CDR3 coding sequence is TGTGCCAGCAGTGAAGCGGTTTCCGGGACAGGGATGGAAAAACTGTTTTTT. This translates into CASSEAVSGTGMEKLFF. The V call is TRBV6-1, the J call TRBJ1-4, with 9 bases fitting TRBD1. The CDR3 totals 17 residues. V lost 0 bases to trimming and J lost 8 bases; unmatched junction nucleotides: 10. CDR1 is MNHNS and CDR2 is SASEGT in the germline V gene.

This chain uses TRBV7-8 with TRBJ2-5; a weak D match, TRBD2 (6 bases). V was cut by 3 bases and J by 5 bases, with 10 bases left in between. CDR1 is SGHVS, CDR2 FQNEAQ, per germline. The CDR3 has 13 residues. CDR3: CASSLGGKETQYF. CDR3 in DNA: TGTGCCAGCAGCTTGGGGGGAAAGGAGACCCAGTACTTC. Together with reference TRBV7-8 and TRBJ2-5, the CDR3 gives the full variable domain: GAGVSQSPRYKVAKRGQDVALRCDPISGHVSLFWYQQALGQGPEFLTYFQNEAQLDKSGLPSDRFFAERPEGSVSTLKIQRTQQEDSAVYLCASSLGGKETQYFGPGTRLLVL.

This clone came up once. The chain employs TRBV6-5 and TRBJ1-2; D gene uncertain. Germline V gene lookup returns CDR1 MNHEY and CDR2 SVGAGI. V lost 2 bases and J 8 bases, leaving 12 bases between the germline ends. CDR3 length equals 13 residues. The CDR3 is CASSYTLVGGYTF. The CDR3 DNA is TGTGCCAGCAGTTACACCCTGGTTGGGGGCTACACCTTC.

The chain combines TRBV7-9 with TRBJ1-4; D gene ambiguous. Trimming shortened V by 3 bases and J by 7 bases, and 9 bases separated the two germline ends. This CDR3 region has 13 residues. Germline V gene sequence: CDR1 SEHNR, CDR2 FQNEAQ (reference sequence). The CDR3 loop reads CASSFEAGEKLFF. The CDR3 DNA reads as TGTGCCAGCAGCTTCGAGGCTGGTGAAAAACTGTTTTTT.

V is TRBV5-4 and J is TRBJ2-7; D unclear. This CDR3 comprises 11 residues. Germline values: CDR1 SGHNT, CDR2 YYREEE (reference sequence). With 5 bases removed from V and 6 bases from J, the gap between germline ends came to 9 bases. CDR3 bases: TGTGCCAGCAGTTCCCCCTCCGAGCAGTACTTC. As protein: CASSSPSEQYF.

The CDR3 region has the DNA TGTGCCAGCAGTGGAAGGGTTAGGGGCGGGGGCAATCAGCCCCAGCATTTT. Amino acid sequence: CASSGRVRGGGNQPQHF. V and J are TRBV6-1 and TRBJ1-5, with D possibly TRBD1 on 5 matching bases. Trimming stripped 4 bases from V and 2 bases from J, with 18 bases between. The CDR3 length is 17 residues. From germline, CDR1 is MNHNS and CDR2 SASEGT.

V and J are TRBV4-2 and TRBJ1-4; D is ambiguous. Trimming left V 0 bases short and J 8 bases short, with 13 bases between. Germline CDR1 is LGHNA and CDR2 is YNFKEQ. This CDR3 has 15 residues. Here the CDR3 reads CASSQDEGLYEKLFF. DNA of the CDR3: TGTGCCAGCAGCCAAGATGAGGGCTTATACGAAAAACTGTTTTTT.

The V call is TRBV4-1, the J call TRBJ1-2; 8 nucleotides align to TRBD1. The CDR3 is 15 residues long. V lost 0 bases, J lost 4 bases, and 4 bases stayed unmatched. Germline CDR1 is MGHRA and CDR2 is YSYEKL. This CDR3 is CASSQDLGQAYGYTF. CDR3 bases: TGCGCCAGCAGCCAAGATTTGGGACAGGCCTATGGCTACACCTTC.

The V gene is TRBV6-2 or TRBV6-3, the J gene TRBJ1-2; no clear D. Trimming took off 6 bases at V and 7 bases at J, with 12 bases between the two ends. This CDR3 has 12 residues. CDR1 MNHEY and CDR2 SVGEGT come from the germline V gene. CDR3 DNA sequence: TGTGCCAGCAGCCTCTCCCCGGGTGGCTACACCTTC. Amino acid sequence: CASSLSPGGYTF.

The V gene is TRBV6-5, the J gene TRBJ2-1, with 9 bases fitting TRBD1. The CDR3 runs to 15 residues. In germline, CDR1 is MNHEY, CDR2 SVGAGI. Unmatched junction bases numbered 3, after V lost 6 bases and J lost 0 bases. CDR3 bases: TGTGCCAGCAGAGGACAGGGGTCCTCCTACAATGAGCAGTTCTTC. Protein product: CASRGQGSSYNEQFF.

This chain connects TRBV2 to TRBJ2-5; D is perhaps TRBD1 or TRBD2 (5 bases each). Germline V gene sequence: CDR1 SNHLY, CDR2 FYNNEI. V was cut by 3 bases and J by 5 bases, with 10 bases left in between. CDR3 size: 13 residues. CDR3 loop: CASSDRGVETQYF. The CDR3 nucleotides read TGTGCCAGCAGTGATAGGGGAGTGGAGACCCAGTACTTC.

This chain connects TRBV7-9 to TRBJ2-6; 8 bases match TRBD2. The CDR3 runs 19 residues. J lost 0 bases, V lost 1 base, and 8 bases had no gene match. From germline, CDR1 is SEHNR and CDR2 FQNEAQ (reference sequence). This CDR3 is CASSLVRLAGLSGANVLTF. The CDR3 coding sequence is TGTGCCAGCAGCTTAGTCCGGCTAGCGGGCCTCTCTGGGGCCAACGTCCTGACTTTC.

The chain links TRBV5-4 to TRBJ1-6; 9 nucleotides align to TRBD1. CDR3 length equals 14 residues. Germline CDR1 SGHNT, CDR2 YYREEE (reference sequence). The trim removed 3 bases at V and 7 bases at J, leaving 2 bases unmatched. The CDR3 sequence is CASSSGTGNSPLHF. The CDR3 DNA reads as TGTGCCAGCAGCTCCGGGACAGGGAATTCACCCCTCCACTTT.

This clone appeared once. The chain combines TRBV18 with TRBJ2-6; TRBD1 aligns across 7 bases. CDR1 KGHSH and CDR2 LQKENI come from the germline V gene. The CDR3 has 17 amino acids. V was clipped by 4 bases and J by 0 bases; unmatched bases: 6. The CDR3 region has the DNA TGTGCCAGCTCACGGGGGACAGTTCGCTCTGGGGCCAACGTCCTGACTTTC. The encoded protein is CASSRGTVRSGANVLTF.